This T cell receptor beta chain was obtained from a study of blood T cell repertoires in COVID-19. Study background: Collection of acute and convalescent COVID-19 samples took place in the United States, Italy and Spain. In each case, the material was cDNA or gDNA derived from T cells, B-cell-depleted T cells, or PBMCs.

V lost 0 bases, J lost 7 bases, and 13 bases lay in between. The CDR3 sequence is 15 residues long. CDR1 SGHDT and CDR2 YYEEEE come from the germline V gene. Authors' data handling: For nucleated cells, counts were estimated from reference gene primer amplification. Produced via immunoSEQ multiplex PCR; TCRdb's table is partial and in-frame only. V and J calls and clone size are copied from that table; D and trimming were computed from the DNA. The sample shows more than 200,000 clones, 75% to 90% of them seen only once. The sample consisted of peripheral blood. The source is a young man with active or convalescent COVID-19. The rearrangement uses TRBV5-6 and TRBJ1-4; the D gene is possibly TRBD1 (5 bases). The DNA of the CDR3 is TGTGCCAGCAGCTTGGGGGCGGGGCGAGGTGAAAAACTGTTTTTT. Amino acid sequence: CASSLGAGRGEKLFF.